The 12 T cell receptor beta chains in this list originate from one sample, sequenced in a study of blood T cell repertoires in COVID-19. Method: immunoSEQ multiplex PCR; TCRdb's copy keeps in-frame clones and lacks some. The data contain about 300,000 clones, just over 85% of them singletons. Source material: PBMCs or T cells enriched from blood (not recorded which). The receptors come from a man aged 25-45 years who had recovered from COVID-19.

The chain has TRBV19 and TRBJ2-5; D is undetermined. The V gene's germline CDR1 is LNHDA and CDR2 SQIVND (reference sequence). The CDR3 covers 13 residues. Trimming removed 4 bases from V and 4 bases from J, with 10 bases in between. CDR3 in amino acids: CASSKEVRETQYF. DNA for the CDR3: TGTGCCAGTAGTAAAGAGGTGAGAGAGACCCAGTACTTC.

This clone was recorded only once. The chain employs TRBV12-3 or TRBV12-4 and TRBJ2-2, with D unclear. Trimming took off 7 bases at V and 7 bases at J, with 13 bases between the two ends. CDR3 length: 13 amino acids. The CDR3 coding sequence is TGTGCCAGCACTTATGGAGCAGTCGGGGAGCTGTTTTTT. Its protein product is CASTYGAVGELFF.

This clone was observed a handful of times. V usage is TRBV29-1 and J usage is TRBJ1-1, with TRBD1 matching 7 bases. The CDR3 consists of 13 residues. The germline V gene encodes CDR1 SQVTM and CDR2 ANQGSEA. The V gene end was trimmed by 7 bases and the J gene end by 4 bases; junction bases not matched to a gene: 9. CDR3 coding DNA: TGCAGCGCTATCGACAGGGAAGGCACTGAAGCTTTCTTT. Its protein product is CSAIDREGTEAFF.

This clone was counted only a few times. The rearrangement links TRBV18 to TRBJ2-3; D is unresolved. Trimming left V 3 bases short and J 3 bases short, with 7 bases between. Germline V gene sequence: CDR1 KGHSH, CDR2 LQKENI. The CDR3 has 13 amino acids. Written as DNA, the CDR3 is TGTGCCAGCTCACCCTTCGGGACAGATACGCAGTATTTT. Translated, it gives CASSPFGTDTQYF.

The chain couples TRBV28 to TRBJ1-5; 7 bases are shared with TRBD1. This CDR3 contains 17 residues. The germline CDR1 and CDR2 sequences are MDHEN and SYDVKM. V shed 1 base and J 2 bases; nucleotides not matched to a gene: 8. CDR3 sequence reads: CASSLYGRGIGNQPQHF. In DNA, the CDR3 is TGTGCCAGCAGTTTATACGGCAGGGGGATTGGCAATCAGCCCCAGCATTTT.

This clone was observed a single time. This rearrangement joins TRBV19 to TRBJ2-1; unclear D gene. V was shortened by 11 bases and J by 0 bases, with 17 bases between the two germline ends. Germline values: CDR1 LNHDA, CDR2 SQIVND (reference sequence). This CDR3 spans 15 amino acids. The CDR3 DNA sequence: TGTGCCTCTACCCCAGACTCCAGCTCCTACAATGAGCAGTTCTTC. As protein: CASTPDSSSYNEQFF.

The V and J genes are TRBV30 and TRBJ1-3; 8 bases line up with TRBD1. The CDR3 contains 13 residues. The germline V gene encodes CDR1 GTSNPN and CDR2 SVGIG (reference sequence). The ends lost 3 bases at V and 6 bases at J; junction bases unmatched: 4. CDR3 bases: TGTGCCTGGAGAGGACAGGGACCAAACACCATATATTTT. Protein: CAWRGQGPNTIYF.

About this clone: The same CDR3 also results from other DNA sequences found in this sample. The chain links TRBV19 to TRBJ2-1; 7 positions agree with TRBD1. The CDR3 is 15 amino acids. Germline lookup yields CDR1 LNHDA and CDR2 SQIVND (reference sequence). V lost 3 bases and J lost 2; bases outside the gene matches: 4. CDR3 region: CASSIIQGAYNEQFF. In nucleotides, the CDR3 is TGTGCCAGTAGTATCATCCAGGGGGCCTACAATGAGCAGTTCTTC.

The chain joins TRBV24-1 to TRBJ2-3; 8 nucleotides line up with TRBD1. This CDR3 region has 14 residues. Losses at the gene ends were 5 bases for V and 1 base for J; bases not matched to a gene: 1. Germline V gives CDR1 KGHDR, CDR2 SFDVKD. In DNA form, the CDR3 reads TGTGCCACCAGTGTGACAGGGGGCACAGATACGCAGTATTTT. Translating gives CATSVTGGTDTQYF.

The chain employs TRBV19 and TRBJ2-7; perhaps TRBD1 as D (5 bases). Germline loops: CDR1 LNHDA, CDR2 SQIVND (reference sequence). The CDR3 runs 13 residues. Trimming removed 8 bases from V and 1 base from J, with 12 bases in between. DNA for the CDR3: TGTGCCAGTCATCAGGGCGGTTCCTACGAGCAGTACTTC. Amino acids: CASHQGGSYEQYF.

The chain has TRBV24-1 and TRBJ1-6; 11 nucleotides match TRBD1. The CDR3 is 18 residues long. The germline V gene has CDR1 KGHDR and CDR2 SFDVKD. V dropped 3 bases and J dropped 6; count of bases not matched to a gene: 9. CDR3 amino acids: CATSDLRDRGDINSPLHF. CDR3 nucleotide sequence: TGTGCCACCAGTGATCTTCGGGACAGGGGGGATATTAATTCACCCCTCCACTTT.

This CDR3 reads CASSYQPSGKIDEQYF. The CDR3 region has the DNA TGTGCCAGCAGTTACCAGCCTAGCGGGAAAATCGACGAGCAGTACTTC. The chain carries TRBV6-5 and TRBJ2-7; 9 bases map to TRBD2. Germline V lookup: CDR1 MNHEY, CDR2 SVGAGI. This CDR3 region has 16 residues. Germline trimming cut 2 bases from V and 5 bases from J; bases unmatched to any gene: 10.